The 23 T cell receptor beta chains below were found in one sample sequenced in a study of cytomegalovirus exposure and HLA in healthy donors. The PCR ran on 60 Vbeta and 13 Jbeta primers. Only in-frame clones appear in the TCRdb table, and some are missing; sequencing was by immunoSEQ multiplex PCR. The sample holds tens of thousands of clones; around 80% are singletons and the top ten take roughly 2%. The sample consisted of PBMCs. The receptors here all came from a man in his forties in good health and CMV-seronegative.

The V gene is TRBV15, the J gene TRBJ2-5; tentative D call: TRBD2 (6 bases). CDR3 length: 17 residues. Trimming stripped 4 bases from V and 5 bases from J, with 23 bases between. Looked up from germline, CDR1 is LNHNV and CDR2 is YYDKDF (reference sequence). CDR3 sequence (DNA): TGTGCCACCAGCACCTTATCGGCTAGCGCCATGAGGGAGACCCAGTACTTC. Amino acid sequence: CATSTLSASAMRETQYF.

CDR3 DNA sequence: TGTGCCAGCAAAAACCGGGACAAATTTTATAGCAATCAGCCCCAGCATTTT. Translated: CASKNRDKFYSNQPQHF. V is TRBV28 and J is TRBJ1-5; a weak D match, TRBD1 (6 bases). V lost 7 bases and J lost 0, with 19 bases in between. In germline, CDR1 is MDHEN, CDR2 SYDVKM. This CDR3 comprises 17 residues.

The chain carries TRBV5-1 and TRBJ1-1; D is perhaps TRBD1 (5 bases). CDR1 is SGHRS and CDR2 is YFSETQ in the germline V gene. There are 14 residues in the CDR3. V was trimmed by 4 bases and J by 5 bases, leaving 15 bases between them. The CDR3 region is CASSTSGRRTEAFF. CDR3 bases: TGCGCCAGCAGCACCTCAGGGAGGAGGACTGAAGCTTTCTTT.

CDR3 DNA: TGTGCCAGCAGCTTGGGAGGACTAGCGACAGATACGCAGTATTTT. As protein: CASSLGGLATDTQYF. V and J are TRBV5-4 and TRBJ2-3; 9 nucleotides match TRBD2. From germline, CDR1 is SGHNT and CDR2 YYREEE (reference sequence). The length of the CDR3 is 15 residues. The J segment lost 3 bases and the V segment lost 0 bases, leaving 2 bases of the junction unmatched.

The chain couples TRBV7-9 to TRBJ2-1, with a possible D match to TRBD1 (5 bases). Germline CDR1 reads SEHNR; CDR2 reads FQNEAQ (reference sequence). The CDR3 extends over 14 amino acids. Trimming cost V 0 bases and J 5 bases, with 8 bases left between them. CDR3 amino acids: CASSLAPRDNEQFF. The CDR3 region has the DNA TGTGCCAGCAGCTTAGCCCCCAGGGACAATGAGCAGTTCTTC.

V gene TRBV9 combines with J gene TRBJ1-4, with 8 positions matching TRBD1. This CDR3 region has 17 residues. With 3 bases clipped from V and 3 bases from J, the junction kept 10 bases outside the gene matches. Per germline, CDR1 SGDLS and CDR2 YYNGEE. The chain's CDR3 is CASSEGWTGSPNEKLFF. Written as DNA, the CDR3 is TGTGCCAGCAGCGAGGGATGGACAGGGTCCCCTAATGAAAAACTGTTTTTT.

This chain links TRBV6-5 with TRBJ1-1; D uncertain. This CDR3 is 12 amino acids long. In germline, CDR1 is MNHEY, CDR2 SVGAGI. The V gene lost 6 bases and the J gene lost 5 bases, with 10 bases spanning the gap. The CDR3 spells CASRYRGTEAFF. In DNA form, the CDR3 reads TGTGCCAGCAGGTACAGAGGAACTGAAGCTTTCTTT.

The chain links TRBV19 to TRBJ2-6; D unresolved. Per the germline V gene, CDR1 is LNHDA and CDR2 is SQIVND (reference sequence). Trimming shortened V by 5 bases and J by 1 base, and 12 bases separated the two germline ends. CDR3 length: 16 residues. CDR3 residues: CASSGARGSGANVLTF. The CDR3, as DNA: TGTGCCAGTAGTGGAGCCCGTGGGTCTGGGGCCAACGTCCTGACTTTC.

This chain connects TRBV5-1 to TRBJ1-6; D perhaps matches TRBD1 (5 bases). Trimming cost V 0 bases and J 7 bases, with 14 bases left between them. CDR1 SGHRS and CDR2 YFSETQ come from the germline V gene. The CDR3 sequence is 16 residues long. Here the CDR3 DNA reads TGCGCCAGCAGCTTGGACCCCCAGGGTCAGAATTCACCCCTCCACTTT. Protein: CASSLDPQGQNSPLHF.

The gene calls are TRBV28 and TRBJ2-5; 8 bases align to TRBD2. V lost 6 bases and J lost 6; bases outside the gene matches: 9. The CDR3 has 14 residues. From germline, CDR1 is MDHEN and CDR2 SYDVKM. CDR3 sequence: CASRRLAKGQTQYF. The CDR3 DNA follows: TGTGCCAGCAGACGACTAGCGAAGGGTCAGACCCAGTACTTC.

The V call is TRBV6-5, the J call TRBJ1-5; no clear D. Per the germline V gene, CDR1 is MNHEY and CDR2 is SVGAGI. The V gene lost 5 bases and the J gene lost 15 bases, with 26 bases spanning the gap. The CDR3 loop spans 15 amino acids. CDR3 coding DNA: TGTGCCAGCAGTCGAACGACCGTCGTGGAGGCCCTACTGCATTTT. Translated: CASSRTTVVEALLHF.

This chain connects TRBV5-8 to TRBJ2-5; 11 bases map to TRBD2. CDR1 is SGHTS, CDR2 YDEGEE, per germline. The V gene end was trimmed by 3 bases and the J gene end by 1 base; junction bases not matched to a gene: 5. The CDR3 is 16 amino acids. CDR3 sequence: CASSSETSGTQETQYF. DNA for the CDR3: TGTGCCAGCAGCTCAGAGACTAGCGGGACCCAAGAGACCCAGTACTTC.

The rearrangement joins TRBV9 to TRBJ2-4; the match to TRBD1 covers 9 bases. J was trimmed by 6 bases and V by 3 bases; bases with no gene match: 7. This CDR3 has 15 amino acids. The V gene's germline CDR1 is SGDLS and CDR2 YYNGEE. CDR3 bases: TGTGCCAGCAGCGATAACAGGGGGCGCGGAAACATTCAGTACTTC. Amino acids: CASSDNRGRGNIQYF.

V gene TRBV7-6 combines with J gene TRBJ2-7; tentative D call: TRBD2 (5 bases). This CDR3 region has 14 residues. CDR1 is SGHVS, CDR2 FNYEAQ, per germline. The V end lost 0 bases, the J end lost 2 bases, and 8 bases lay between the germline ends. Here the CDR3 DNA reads TGTGCCAGCAGCTTAGCTCTCGGGGCCTACGAGCAGTACTTC. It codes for CASSLALGAYEQYF.

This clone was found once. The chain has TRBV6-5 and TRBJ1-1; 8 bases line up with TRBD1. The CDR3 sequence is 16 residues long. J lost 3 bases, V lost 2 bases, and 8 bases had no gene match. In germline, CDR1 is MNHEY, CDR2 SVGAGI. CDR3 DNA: TGTGCCAGCAGTTACGGGACAGGAACGGTGGACACTGAAGCTTTCTTT. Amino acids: CASSYGTGTVDTEAFF.

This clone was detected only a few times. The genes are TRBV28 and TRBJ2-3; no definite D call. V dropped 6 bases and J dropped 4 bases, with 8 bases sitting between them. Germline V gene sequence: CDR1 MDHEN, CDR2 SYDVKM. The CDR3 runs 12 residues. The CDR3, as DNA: TGTGCCAGCAGGGTTAGTGCAGATACGCAGTATTTT. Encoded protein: CASRVSADTQYF.

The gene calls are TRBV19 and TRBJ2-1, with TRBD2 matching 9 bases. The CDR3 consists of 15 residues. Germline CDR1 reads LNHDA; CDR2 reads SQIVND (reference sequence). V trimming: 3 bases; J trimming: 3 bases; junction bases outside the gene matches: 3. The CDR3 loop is CASSIAAGGYNEQFF. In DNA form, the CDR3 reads TGTGCCAGTAGTATCGCAGCGGGGGGCTACAATGAGCAGTTCTTC.

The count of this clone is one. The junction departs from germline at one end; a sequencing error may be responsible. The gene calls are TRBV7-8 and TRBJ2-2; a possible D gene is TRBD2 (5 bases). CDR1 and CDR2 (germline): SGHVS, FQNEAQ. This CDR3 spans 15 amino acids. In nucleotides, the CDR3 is TGTGCCAGCAGTTTAGGACGGGGGAACACCGGGGAGCTGTTTTTT. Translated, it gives CASSLGRGNTGELFF.

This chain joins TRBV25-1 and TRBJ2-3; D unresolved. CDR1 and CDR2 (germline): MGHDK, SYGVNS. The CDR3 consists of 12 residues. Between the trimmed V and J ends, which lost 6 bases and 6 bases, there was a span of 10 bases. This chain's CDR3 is CASSTFQDTQYF. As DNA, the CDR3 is TGTGCCAGCAGCACATTTCAGGATACGCAGTATTTT.

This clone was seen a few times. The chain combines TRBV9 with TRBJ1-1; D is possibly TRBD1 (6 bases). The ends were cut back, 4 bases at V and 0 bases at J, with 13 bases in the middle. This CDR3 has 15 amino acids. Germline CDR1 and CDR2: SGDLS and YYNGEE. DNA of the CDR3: TGTGCCAGCAGCACCCGGACAGACATGAACACTGAAGCTTTCTTT. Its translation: CASSTRTDMNTEAFF.

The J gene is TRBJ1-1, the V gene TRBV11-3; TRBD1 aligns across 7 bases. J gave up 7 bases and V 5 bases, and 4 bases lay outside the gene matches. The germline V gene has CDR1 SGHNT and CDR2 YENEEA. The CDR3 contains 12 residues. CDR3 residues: CASSPRDSEAFF. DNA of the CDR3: TGTGCCAGCAGCCCACGGGACAGTGAAGCTTTCTTT.

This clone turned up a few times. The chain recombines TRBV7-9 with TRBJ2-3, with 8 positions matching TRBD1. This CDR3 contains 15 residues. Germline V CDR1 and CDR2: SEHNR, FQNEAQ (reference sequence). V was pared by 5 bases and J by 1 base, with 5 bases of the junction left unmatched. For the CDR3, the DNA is TGTGCCAGCAGCGAGACAGGGGAAGGCACAGATACGCAGTATTTT. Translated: CASSETGEGTDTQYF.

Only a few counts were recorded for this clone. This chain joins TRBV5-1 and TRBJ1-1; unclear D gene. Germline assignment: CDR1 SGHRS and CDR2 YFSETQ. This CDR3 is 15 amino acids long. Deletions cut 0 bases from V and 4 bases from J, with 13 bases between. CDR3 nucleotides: TGCGCCAGCAGCTTGGAGGGAGGCCCCTCCACTGAAGCTTTCTTT. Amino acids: CASSLEGGPSTEAFF.